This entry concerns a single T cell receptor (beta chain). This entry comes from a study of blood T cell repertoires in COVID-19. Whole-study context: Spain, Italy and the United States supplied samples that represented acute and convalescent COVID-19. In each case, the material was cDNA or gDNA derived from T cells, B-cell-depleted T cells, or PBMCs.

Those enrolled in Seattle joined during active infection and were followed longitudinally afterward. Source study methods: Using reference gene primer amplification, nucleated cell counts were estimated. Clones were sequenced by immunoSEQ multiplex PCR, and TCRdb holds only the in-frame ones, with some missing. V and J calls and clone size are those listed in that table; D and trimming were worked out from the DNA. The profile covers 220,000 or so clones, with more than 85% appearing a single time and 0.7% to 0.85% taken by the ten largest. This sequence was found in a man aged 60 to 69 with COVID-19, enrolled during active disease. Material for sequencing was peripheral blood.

The CDR3 spells CASSYSNRDNDGYTF. CDR3 nucleotide sequence: TGTGCCAGCAGTTACTCGAACAGGGACAACGATGGCTACACCTTC. This rearrangement joins TRBV6-5 to TRBJ1-2; D possibly corresponds to TRBD1 (6 bases). The CDR3 covers 15 residues. V was cut by 0 bases and J by 6 bases, with 14 bases left in between. The V gene's germline CDR1 is MNHEY and CDR2 SVGAGI.